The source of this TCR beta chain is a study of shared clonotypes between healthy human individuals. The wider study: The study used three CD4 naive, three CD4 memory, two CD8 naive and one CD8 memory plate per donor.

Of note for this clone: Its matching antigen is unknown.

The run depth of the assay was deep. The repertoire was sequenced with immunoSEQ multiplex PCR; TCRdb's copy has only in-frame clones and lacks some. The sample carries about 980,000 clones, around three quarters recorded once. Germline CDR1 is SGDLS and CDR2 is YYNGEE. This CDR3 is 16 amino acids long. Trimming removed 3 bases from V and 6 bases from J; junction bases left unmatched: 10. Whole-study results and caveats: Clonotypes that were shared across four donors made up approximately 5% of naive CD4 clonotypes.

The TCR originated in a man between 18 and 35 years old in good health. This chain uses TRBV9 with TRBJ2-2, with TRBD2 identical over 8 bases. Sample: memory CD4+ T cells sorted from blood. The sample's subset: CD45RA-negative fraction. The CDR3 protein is CASSAQLAAMPGELFF. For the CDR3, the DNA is TGTGCCAGCAGCGCCCAACTAGCGGCGATGCCCGGGGAGCTGTTTTTT. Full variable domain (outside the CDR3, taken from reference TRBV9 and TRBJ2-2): DSGVTQTPKHLITATGQRVTLRCSPRSGDLSVYWYQQSLDQGLQFLIQYYNGEERAKGNILERFSAQQFPDLHSELNLSSLELGDSALYFCASSAQLAAMPGELFFGEGSRLTVL.